This T cell receptor (beta chain) was identified in a study of regulatory T cells in long-lasting Graves disease. Study-level background: For under 3 months, newly diagnosed Graves' patients had been taking antithyroid drugs. Notes on the study in general: Tissue studied was limited to peripheral blood, excluding thyroid tissue. Less diverse TCR repertoires were seen in persistent Graves' patients than in newly diagnosed ones. With persistent disease, TRBV28, TRBJ1-2 and TRBJ2-5 were the favored segments.

This clonotype was counted between two and nine times. The antigen is unknown. According to the study, TCR beta libraries were built with iRepertoire HTBI primers and CDR3-region Arm-PCR. MiXCR, run by TCRdb on the multiplex PCR reads, gives a single entry per CDR3 protein. The table lists about 370,000 distinct CDR3 sequences, 15% to 18% of them singletons, with about 24% in the top ten. Time point defined: newly diagnosed GD, antithyroid drugs for less than 3 months. Making the TCR library involved RNA that had been extracted from PBMCs. Trimming shortened V by 5 bases and J by 4 bases, and 12 bases separated the two germline ends. Germline V gene data show CDR1 as MNHEY and CDR2 as SMNVEV (reference sequence). The CDR3 runs to 15 residues.

The sequencing used peripheral blood mononuclear cells (PBMCs), collected at new diagnosis, from a patient treated with antithyroid drugs. V and J are TRBV27 and TRBJ2-6; a weak D match, TRBD2 (6 bases). This receptor was taken from a female donor with Graves disease. The CDR3: CASSGGAWGANVLTF. The CDR3 nucleotides are TGTGCCAGCAGTGGAGGGGCTTGGGGGGCCAACGTCCTGACTTTC.